The entry that follows covers one TCR beta chain sequence. Its cognate antigen is unknown. The CDR3 totals 15 residues. CDR1 and CDR2 from the germline V gene are SGDLS and YYNGEE. With V trimmed by 5 bases and J by 8 bases, 7 bases remained unmatched. This sample was taken from a study of PD-1 blockade in classical Hodgkin lymphoma. All trial patients relapsed after autologous stem cell transplantation. The assay was immunoSEQ multiplex PCR, and TCRdb's table has in-frame clones only and misses some. The sample yields some 58,000 clones, more than 75% seen once. Notes on the study in general: Patients who responded completely had about the same baseline diversity as newly diagnosed patients.

The sequence was collected from a human donor with classical Hodgkin lymphoma. Material: peripheral blood mononuclear cells (PBMCs), obtained before the second cycle of nivolumab. This chain joins TRBV9 and TRBJ2-1, with TRBD2 identical over 13 bases. The CDR3 loop is CASRETSGGADEQFF. CDR3 DNA: TGTGCCAGCAGAGAAACTAGCGGGGGGGCTGATGAGCAGTTCTTC.